This T cell receptor beta chain was identified during a study of blood T cell repertoires in COVID-19 (TCRdb year 2020). The study in broad terms: Samples from collaborators originated in the United States, Italy and Spain and spanned both the acute and convalescent phases of COVID-19. The prospective study material was composed of cDNA or gDNA derived from T cells, B-cell-depleted T cells, or PBMCs. The dataset comprised deeply sampled blood TCRbeta repertoires from subjects exposed to, actively infected with, or recovered from COVID-19. The repertoires were released in a freely available public database intended as a resource for research on the immune response to SARS-CoV-2. The samples were drawn from two sources: the first 160 participants of the ongoing ImmuneRACE study, and fewer than 1,500 subjects contributed by 6 global collaborators. The sample metadata nearly always contained a de-identified subject ID, COVID-19 status, age in years and sex. HLA class I and class II types, where available, came from metadata supplied by the sample provider rather than from assay-based typing.

TCRbeta CDR3 regions were amplified from genomic DNA using the immunoSEQ Assay, a bias-controlled multiplex PCR. The authors processed their data as follows. Nucleated cell counts per sample were estimated from amplification of reference gene primers within the assay. To quantify the absolute abundance of each unique TCRbeta CDR3 rearrangement, sequence reads were collapsed and filtered. For each sample, productive Simpson clonality was calculated by taking the square root of Simpson's diversity index across productive rearrangements. TCRdb mirrors the immuneACCESS table, restricted to in-frame sequences. Some clones are absent from its copies; in checked studies, under half trace to an unresolved V gene, and the reason for the others is unknown. V, J and clone size are those of that table, while D and trimming were read from the DNA. For this sample there are about 200,000 clones; about 86% appear just once. The ten largest clones take up roughly 4% of the sample.

The study at large found these results: The quantity of clinical and demographic metadata differed by source and by participant and was supplied without curation.

Regarding this clone: It lacks a known antigen. Per-nucleotide qualities are absent, and no much larger clonotype sits a single base away.

Spanning cysteine to phenylalanine, the CDR3 consists of 16 amino acids. Only CDR3 DNA remains: 48 bases, in frame from the first base. V loses 2 bases of germline sequence and J loses 1 base, and the interval between the two ends is 14 bases. Sequences GTSNPN (CDR1) and SVGIG (CDR2) are obtained from the germline V gene (reference sequence). Enrolling through a virtual design, the prospective study's participants ranged in age from roughly 18 to 89 years and lived across about two dozen United States geographic areas. In the prospective study, cohorts were assigned on the basis of participant-reported clinical history obtained from a screening survey and a study questionnaire. Exposed participants had been in contact, within 2 weeks of entering the study, with a person who had a PCR-confirmed or clinician-diagnosed case of COVID-19. In the prospective study, mobile phlebotomists collected whole blood, serum and a nasopharyngeal or oropharyngeal swab from each participant. Additional blood draws and questionnaires over an approximately 2-month period could optionally be provided by prospective study participants. Prospective study blood samples were shipped either frozen or at room temperature before DNA extraction.

In this chain, TRBV30 is recombined with TRBJ2-2, and TRBD1 may be the D gene, going by 5 matching bases. Sequencing used PBMCs or T cells enriched from blood (not recorded which). The source is a woman in her twenties or thirties who had been exposed to COVID-19. CDR3 region: CAWSKVAGQNTGELFF. The DNA sequence follows: TGTGCCTGGAGTAAGGTGGCAGGGCAGAACACCGGGGAGCTGTTTTTT.